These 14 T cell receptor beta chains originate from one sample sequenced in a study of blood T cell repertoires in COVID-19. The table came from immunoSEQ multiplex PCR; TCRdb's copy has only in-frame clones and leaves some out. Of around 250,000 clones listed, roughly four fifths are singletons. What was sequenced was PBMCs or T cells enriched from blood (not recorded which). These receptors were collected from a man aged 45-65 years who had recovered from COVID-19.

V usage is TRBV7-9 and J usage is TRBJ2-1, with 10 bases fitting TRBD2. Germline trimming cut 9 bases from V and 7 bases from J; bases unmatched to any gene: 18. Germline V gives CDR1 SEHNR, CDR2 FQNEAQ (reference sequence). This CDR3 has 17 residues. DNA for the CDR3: TGTGCCAGTGCATTTAGGGGGCTAGCGGGAGTGGGAAATGAGCAGTTCTTC. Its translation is CASAFRGLAGVGNEQFF.

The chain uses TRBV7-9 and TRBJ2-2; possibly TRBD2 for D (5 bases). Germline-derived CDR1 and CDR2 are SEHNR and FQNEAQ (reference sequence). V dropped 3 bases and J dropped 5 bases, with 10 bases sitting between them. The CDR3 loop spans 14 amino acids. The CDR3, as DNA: TGTGCCAGCAGCTTTTCGAGGGTGACCGGGGAGCTGTTTTTT. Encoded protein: CASSFSRVTGELFF.

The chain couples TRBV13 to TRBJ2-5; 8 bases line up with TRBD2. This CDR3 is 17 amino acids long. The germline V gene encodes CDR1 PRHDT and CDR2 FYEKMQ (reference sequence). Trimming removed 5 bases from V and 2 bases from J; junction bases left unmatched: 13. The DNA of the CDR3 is TGTGCCAGCAGCGGAGAATTTGTCGGCGGGGGGCAAGAGACCCAGTACTTC. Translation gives CASSGEFVGGGQETQYF.

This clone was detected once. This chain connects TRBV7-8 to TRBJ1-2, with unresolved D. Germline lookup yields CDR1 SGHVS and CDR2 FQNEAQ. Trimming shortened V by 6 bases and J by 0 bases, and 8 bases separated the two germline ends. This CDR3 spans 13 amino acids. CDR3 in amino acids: CASRRLANYGYTF. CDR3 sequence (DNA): TGTGCCAGCAGGAGGTTAGCTAACTATGGCTACACCTTC. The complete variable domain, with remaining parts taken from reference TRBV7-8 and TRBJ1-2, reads GAGVSQSPRYKVAKRGQDVALRCDPISGHVSLFWYQQALGQGPEFLTYFQNEAQLDKSGLPSDRFFAERPEGSVSTLKIQRTQQEDSAVYLCASRRLANYGYTFGSGTRLTVV.

CDR3 protein: CASSLVVGGSGNTIYF. As DNA, the CDR3 is TGTGCCAGCAGCTTAGTCGTGGGGGGCTCTGGAAACACCATATATTTT. V usage is TRBV7-9 and J usage is TRBJ1-3; D might be TRBD1 (5 bases). The CDR3 runs to 16 residues. V was trimmed by 1 base and J by 0 bases, leaving 10 bases between them. Germline V gives CDR1 SEHNR, CDR2 FQNEAQ (reference sequence).

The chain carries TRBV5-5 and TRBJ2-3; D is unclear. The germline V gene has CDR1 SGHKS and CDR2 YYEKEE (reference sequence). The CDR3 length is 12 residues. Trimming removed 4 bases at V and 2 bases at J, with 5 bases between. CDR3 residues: CASSVNTDTQYF. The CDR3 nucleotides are TGTGCCAGCAGCGTCAACACAGATACGCAGTATTTT. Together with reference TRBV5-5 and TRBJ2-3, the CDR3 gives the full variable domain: DAGVTQSPTHLIKTRGQQVTLRCSPISGHKSVSWYQQVLGQGPQFIFQYYEKEERGRGNFPDRFSARQFPNYSSELNVNALLLGDSALYLCASSVNTDTQYFGPGTRLTVL.

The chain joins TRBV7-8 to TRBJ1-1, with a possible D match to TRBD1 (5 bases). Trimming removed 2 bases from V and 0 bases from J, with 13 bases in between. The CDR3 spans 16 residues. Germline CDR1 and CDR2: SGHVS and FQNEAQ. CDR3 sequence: CASSLRRVRVNTEAFF. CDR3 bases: TGTGCCAGCAGCTTACGCAGGGTACGGGTGAACACTGAAGCTTTCTTT.

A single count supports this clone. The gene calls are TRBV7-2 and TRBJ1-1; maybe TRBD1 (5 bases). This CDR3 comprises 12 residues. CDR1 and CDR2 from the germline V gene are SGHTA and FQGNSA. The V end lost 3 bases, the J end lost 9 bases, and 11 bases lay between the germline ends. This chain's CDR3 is CASSFDSLQAFF. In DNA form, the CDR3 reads TGTGCCAGCAGCTTTGACAGTCTTCAAGCTTTCTTT.

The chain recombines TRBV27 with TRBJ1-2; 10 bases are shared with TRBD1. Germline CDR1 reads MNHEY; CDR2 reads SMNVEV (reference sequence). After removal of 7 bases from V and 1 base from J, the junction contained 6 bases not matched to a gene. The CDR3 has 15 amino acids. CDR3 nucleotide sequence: TGTGCCAGCACCCTAGGACAGGGGGTTAACTATGGCTACACCTTC. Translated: CASTLGQGVNYGYTF.

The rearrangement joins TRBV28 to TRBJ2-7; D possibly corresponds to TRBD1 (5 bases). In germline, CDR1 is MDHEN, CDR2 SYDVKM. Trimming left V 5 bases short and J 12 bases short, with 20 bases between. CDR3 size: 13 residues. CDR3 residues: CASSPDQGRQWYF. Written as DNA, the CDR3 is TGTGCCAGCAGTCCGGACCAGGGCAGACAGTGGTACTTC. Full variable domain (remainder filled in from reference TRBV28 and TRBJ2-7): DVKVTQSSRYLVKRTGEKVFLECVQDMDHENMFWYRQDPGLGLRLIYFSYDVKMKEKGDIPEGYSVSREKKERFSLILESASTNQTSMYLCASSPDQGRQWYFGPGTRLTVT.

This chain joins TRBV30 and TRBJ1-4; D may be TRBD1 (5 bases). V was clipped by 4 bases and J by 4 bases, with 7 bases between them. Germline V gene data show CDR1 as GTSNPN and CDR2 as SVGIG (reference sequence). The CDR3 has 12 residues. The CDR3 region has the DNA TGTGCCTGGACTAGGGGTAATGAAAAACTGTTTTTT. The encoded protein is CAWTRGNEKLFF.

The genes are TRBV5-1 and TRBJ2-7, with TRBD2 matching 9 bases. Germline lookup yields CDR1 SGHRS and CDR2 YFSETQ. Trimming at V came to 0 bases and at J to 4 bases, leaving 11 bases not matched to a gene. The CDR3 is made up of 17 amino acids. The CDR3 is CASSLVMGAGGPYEQYF. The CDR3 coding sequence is TGCGCCAGCAGCTTGGTGATGGGGGCGGGAGGGCCATACGAGCAGTACTTC.

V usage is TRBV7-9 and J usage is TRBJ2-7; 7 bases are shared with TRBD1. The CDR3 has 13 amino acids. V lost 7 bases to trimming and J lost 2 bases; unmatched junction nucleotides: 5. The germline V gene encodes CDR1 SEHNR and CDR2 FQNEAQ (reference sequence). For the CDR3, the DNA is TGTGCCAGCACCCCGGGACAGACCTACGAGCAGTACTTC. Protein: CASTPGQTYEQYF.

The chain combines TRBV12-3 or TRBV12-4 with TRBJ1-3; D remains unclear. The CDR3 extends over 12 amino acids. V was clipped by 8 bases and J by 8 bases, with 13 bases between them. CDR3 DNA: TGTGCCAGCTCCGTAGACGGGGACACCATATATTTT. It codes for CASSVDGDTIYF.